The present T cell receptor beta chain was sequenced within a study of T cell responses to AZD1222 COVID-19 vaccine. Notes on the study in general: At 160-218 and 743-854, vaccine-associated CD4 TCRs were dominant, and they spanned spike.

In the case of this clone: Its antigen is currently unknown.

Generated by immunoSEQ multiplex PCR, the TCRdb table keeps only in-frame clones and is missing some. The profile shows about 150,000 clones, about nine tenths of them singletons. The CDR3 consists of 17 residues. V was trimmed by 2 bases and J by 0 bases, leaving 12 bases between them. The V gene's germline CDR1 is KGHDR and CDR2 SFDVKD. The V and J genes are TRBV24-1 and TRBJ2-2; tentatively, D is TRBD1 (6 bases). Sample: peripheral blood, taken on day 0 of AZD1222 vaccination. This sequence originates from an adult in good health. CDR3 sequence: CATSDSRGSPNTGELFF. In DNA, the CDR3 is TGTGCCACCAGTGATTCCAGGGGATCTCCGAACACCGGGGAGCTGTTTTTT.